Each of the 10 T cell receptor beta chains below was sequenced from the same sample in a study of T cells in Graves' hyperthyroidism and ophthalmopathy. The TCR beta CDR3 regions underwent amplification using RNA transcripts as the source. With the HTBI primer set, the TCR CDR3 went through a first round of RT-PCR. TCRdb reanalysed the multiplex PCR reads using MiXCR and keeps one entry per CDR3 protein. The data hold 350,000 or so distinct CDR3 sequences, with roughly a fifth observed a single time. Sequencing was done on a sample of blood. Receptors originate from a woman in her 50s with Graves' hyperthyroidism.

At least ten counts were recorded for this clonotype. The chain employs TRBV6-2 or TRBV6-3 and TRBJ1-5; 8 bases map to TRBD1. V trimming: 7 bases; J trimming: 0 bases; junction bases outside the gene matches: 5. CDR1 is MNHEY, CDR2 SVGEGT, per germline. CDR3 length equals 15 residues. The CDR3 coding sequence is TGTGCCAGCATTCCCGGGACAGGTAGCAATCAGCCCCAGCATTTT. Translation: CASIPGTGSNQPQHF.

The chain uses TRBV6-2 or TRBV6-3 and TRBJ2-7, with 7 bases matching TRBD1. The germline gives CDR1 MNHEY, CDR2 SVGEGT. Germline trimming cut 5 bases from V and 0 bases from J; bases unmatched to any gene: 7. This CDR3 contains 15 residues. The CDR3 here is CASSAPQGSSYEQYF. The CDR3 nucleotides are TGTGCCAGCAGTGCCCCACAGGGGTCCTCCTACGAGCAGTACTTC.

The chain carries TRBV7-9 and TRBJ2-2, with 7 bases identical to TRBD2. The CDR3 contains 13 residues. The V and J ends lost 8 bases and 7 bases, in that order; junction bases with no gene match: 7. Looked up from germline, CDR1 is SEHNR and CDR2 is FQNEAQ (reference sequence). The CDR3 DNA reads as TGTGCCAGCGTGTTACTAGCGAACGGGGAGCTGTTTTTT. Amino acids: CASVLLANGELFF.

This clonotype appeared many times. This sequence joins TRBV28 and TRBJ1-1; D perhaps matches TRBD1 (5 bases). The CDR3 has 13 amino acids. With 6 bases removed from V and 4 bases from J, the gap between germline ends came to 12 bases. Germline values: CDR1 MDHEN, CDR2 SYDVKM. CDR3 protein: CASSLPGTTEAFF. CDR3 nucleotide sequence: TGTGCCAGCAGCCTCCCAGGGACCACTGAAGCTTTCTTT.

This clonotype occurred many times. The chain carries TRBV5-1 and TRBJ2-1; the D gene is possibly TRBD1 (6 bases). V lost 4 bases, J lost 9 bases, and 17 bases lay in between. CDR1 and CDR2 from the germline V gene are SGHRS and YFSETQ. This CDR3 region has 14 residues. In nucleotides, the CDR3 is TGCGCCAGCAGCCCTCCAAGAGGGGGTCGTGAGCAGTTCTTC. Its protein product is CASSPPRGGREQFF.

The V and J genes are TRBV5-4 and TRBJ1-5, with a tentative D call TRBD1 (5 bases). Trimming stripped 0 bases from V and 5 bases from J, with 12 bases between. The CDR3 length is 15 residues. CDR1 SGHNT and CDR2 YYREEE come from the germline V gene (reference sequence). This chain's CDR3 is CASSLGLGGDQPQHF. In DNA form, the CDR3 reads TGTGCCAGCAGCTTGGGCCTGGGGGGTGATCAGCCCCAGCATTTT.

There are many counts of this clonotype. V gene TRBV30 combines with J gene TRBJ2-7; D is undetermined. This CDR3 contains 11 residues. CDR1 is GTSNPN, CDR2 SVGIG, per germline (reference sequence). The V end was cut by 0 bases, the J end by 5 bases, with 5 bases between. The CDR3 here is CAWSVSNEQYF. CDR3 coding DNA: TGTGCCTGGAGTGTATCGAACGAGCAGTACTTC. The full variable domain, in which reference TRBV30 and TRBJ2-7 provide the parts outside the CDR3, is SQTIHQWPATLVQPVGSPLSLECTVEGTSNPNLYWYRQAAGRGLQLLFYSVGIGQISSEVPQNLSASRPQDRQFILSSKKLLLSDSGFYLCAWSVSNEQYFGPGTRLTVT.

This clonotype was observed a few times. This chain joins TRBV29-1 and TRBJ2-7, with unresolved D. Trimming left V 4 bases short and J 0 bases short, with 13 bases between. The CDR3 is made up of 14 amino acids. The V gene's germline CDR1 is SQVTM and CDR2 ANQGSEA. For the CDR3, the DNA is TGCAGCGTTGTATTCGGCGGCAACTCCTACGAGCAGTACTTC. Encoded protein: CSVVFGGNSYEQYF.

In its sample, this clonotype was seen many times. The CDR3 DNA reads as TGCAGTGCTAGTCCCGACAGGGGCATCGGGTACAATGAGCAGTTCTTC. It translates to CSASPDRGIGYNEQFF. The chain carries TRBV20-1 and TRBJ2-1, with 8 bases identical to TRBD1. Germline CDR1 and CDR2: DFQATT and SNEGSKA (reference sequence). The trim removed 3 bases at V and 4 bases at J, leaving 11 bases unmatched. The CDR3 sequence is 16 residues long.

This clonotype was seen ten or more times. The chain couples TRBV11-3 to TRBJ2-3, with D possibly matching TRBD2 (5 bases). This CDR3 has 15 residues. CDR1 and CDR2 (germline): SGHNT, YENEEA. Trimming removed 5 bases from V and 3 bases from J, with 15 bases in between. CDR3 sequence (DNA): TGTGCCAGCAGCCCGACTACCCCTAAAACAGATACGCAGTATTTT. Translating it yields CASSPTTPKTDTQYF. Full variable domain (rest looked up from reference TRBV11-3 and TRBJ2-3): EAGVVQSPRYKIIEKKQPVAFWCNPISGHNTLYWYLQNLGQGPELLIRYENEEAVDDSQLPKDRFSAERLKGVDSTLKIQPAELGDSAVYLCASSPTTPKTDTQYFGPGTRLTVL.